This TCR beta chain was recovered during a study of long-term antiretroviral therapy in people with HIV. About the study: Of all samples, the earliest predate the 2015 immediate-ART recommendation by about a decade. Findings and caveats of the study: Every time point showed a repertoire led by clones expanded before ART. An increase in diversity followed ART, yet levels stayed below transplant donor controls.

This clone was counted between two and nine times. Its antigen remains unidentified. From germline, CDR1 is SEHNR and CDR2 FQNEAQ (reference sequence). The germline V and J ends were trimmed by 1 base and 5 bases, with 5 bases remaining between them. The CDR3 loop spans 12 amino acids. Survey-level immunoSEQ v3.0 assays were run. TCRdb's table, derived via immunoSEQ multiplex PCR, lists solely in-frame clones and lacks some. Among 17,000 or so clones listed, about 81% were seen once. The TCR sequence derives from a man aged 18-30 years with HIV. Source: unsorted PBMCs, taken 0.3 years after starting antiretroviral therapy. V is TRBV7-9 and J is TRBJ1-2; D remains unclear. CDR3 sequence reads: CASSLEGYGYTF. The CDR3 DNA sequence: TGTGCCAGCAGCTTAGAAGGATATGGCTACACCTTC.